This passage covers 10 T cell receptor beta chains from one sample sequenced in a study of T cells after posttransplantation cyclophosphamide. Treatment was busulfan-fludarabine conditioning, a marrow graft, and cyclophosphamide on days +3 and +4. Only in-frame clones appear in the TCRdb table, and some are missing; sequencing was by immunoSEQ multiplex PCR. The table shows 12,000 or so clones, with around 2.1% occurring only once. The material was PBMCs, obtained after allogeneic stem cell transplant with posttransplant cyclophosphamide. These receptors were obtained from a young adult male patient who received an allogeneic stem cell transplant from a related donor, was CMV-positive, and had no GVHD. Part of the T cell pool may stem from the graft donor.

This chain joins TRBV7-3 and TRBJ2-5, with D possibly matching TRBD2 (7 bases). The CDR3 has 16 amino acids. Per the germline V gene, CDR1 is SGHTA and CDR2 is FQGTGA. Trimming removed 1 base at V and 3 bases at J, with 15 bases between. Here the CDR3 reads CASSLRGKGGEETQYF. CDR3 coding DNA: TGTGCCAGCAGCTTAAGGGGAAAGGGGGGGGAAGAGACCCAGTACTTC.

The sample holds a few counts of this clone. The rearrangement uses TRBV25-1 and TRBJ1-2; 7 bases map to TRBD1. Germline V gene lookup returns CDR1 MGHDK and CDR2 SYGVNS. V lost 6 bases to trimming and J lost 4 bases; unmatched junction nucleotides: 11. The CDR3 is 15 amino acids. The CDR3 sequence is CASRPGQVESYGYTF. DNA for the CDR3: TGTGCCAGCAGACCCGGACAGGTGGAATCCTATGGCTACACCTTC.

The sample holds a few counts of this clone. The chain is built from TRBV11-2 and TRBJ2-3, with TRBD2 matching 10 bases. The V segment lost 2 bases and the J segment 4 bases; nucleotides outside the gene matches: 6. The CDR3 has 16 amino acids. The germline V gene has CDR1 SGHAT and CDR2 FQNNGV. CDR3 coding DNA: TGTGCCAGCAGCTTACAAACTAGCGGGGTAGCAGATACGCAGTATTTT. It yields the protein CASSLQTSGVADTQYF.

The chain employs TRBV27 and TRBJ1-4; maybe TRBD1 (5 bases). The V end was cut by 7 bases, the J end by 1 base, with 13 bases between. CDR1 MNHEY and CDR2 SMNVEV come from the germline V gene (reference sequence). This CDR3 spans 15 amino acids. The CDR3 reads CASTPHQGTNEKLFF. CDR3 DNA: TGTGCCAGCACACCCCACCAGGGAACTAATGAAAAACTGTTTTTT.

This clone was seen only a few times. The rearrangement joins TRBV7-9 to TRBJ1-6, with 8 bases lining up with TRBD1. The V segment lost 5 bases and the J segment 7 bases; nucleotides outside the gene matches: 7. The CDR3 loop spans 15 amino acids. Germline V CDR1 and CDR2: SEHNR, FQNEAQ (reference sequence). CDR3: CASSPRTGLNSPLHF. The CDR3 DNA is TGTGCCAGCAGCCCTAGGACAGGGCTCAATTCACCCCTCCACTTT.

The chain links TRBV4-2 to TRBJ2-3; TRBD1 is a possible D gene (5 bases). The germline gives CDR1 LGHNA, CDR2 YNFKEQ. This CDR3 region has 16 residues. Between the trimmed V and J ends, which lost 1 base and 2 bases, there was a span of 13 bases. In DNA form, the CDR3 reads TGTGCCAGCAGCCAAGGGGAAGGGGCCATCACAGATACGCAGTATTTT. As protein: CASSQGEGAITDTQYF.

The genes are TRBV7-9 and TRBJ2-1; 10 nucleotides line up with TRBD2. Looked up from germline, CDR1 is SEHNR and CDR2 is FQNEAQ (reference sequence). The length of the CDR3 is 15 residues. After removal of 2 bases from V and 6 bases from J, the junction contained 4 bases not matched to a gene. CDR3 bases: TGTGCCAGCAGCTTACGACTAGCGGGCGGCAATGAGCAGTTCTTC. Its protein product is CASSLRLAGGNEQFF.

The chain has TRBV23-1 and TRBJ1-3, with D hard to call. TRBV23-1 is assigned to the ORF class and has an uncertain function. The CDR3 length is 17 residues. The ends were cut back, 1 base at V and 0 bases at J, with 13 bases in the middle. The CDR3 nucleotides read TGCGCCAGCAGTCAATACAGTACGGCGCCCTCTGGAAACACCATATATTTT. Translation gives CASSQYSTAPSGNTIYF.

This clone occurred a few times. One end of the junction does not line up with germline, which may come from a read error. The chain couples TRBV7-7 to TRBJ2-3, with 7 bases lining up with TRBD2. The germline CDR1 and CDR2 sequences are SSHAT and FNYEAQ (reference sequence). This CDR3 region has 13 residues. The CDR3 DNA reads as TGTGCTAGCAGCTTAGCGGGCATAGATACGCAGTATTTT. It encodes CASSLAGIDTQYF.

Only a few counts were recorded for this clone. The chain employs TRBV14 and TRBJ2-1, with 7 bases that match TRBD1. J was trimmed by 8 bases and V by 2 bases; bases with no gene match: 6. The germline CDR1 and CDR2 sequences are SGHDN and FVKESK. This CDR3 region has 14 residues. This chain's CDR3 is CASSQWAGGHEQFF. CDR3 coding DNA: TGTGCCAGCAGCCAATGGGCAGGGGGTCATGAGCAGTTCTTC.